The 26 T cell receptor beta chains below were found in one sample sequenced in a study of blood T cell repertoires in COVID-19. Profiled with immunoSEQ multiplex PCR; TCRdb holds only in-frame clones, not every one. The sample includes roughly 500,000 clones, around 85% of them seen just once. Material for sequencing was peripheral blood. The source of these receptors is a human donor in a cohort sampled during active COVID-19.

The chain links TRBV28 to TRBJ2-1; D might be TRBD1 (5 bases). Germline V gene data show CDR1 as MDHEN and CDR2 as SYDVKM. This CDR3 is built from 15 residues. The V and J ends lost 7 bases and 3 bases respectively, with 16 bases between them. The CDR3 DNA is TGTGCCAGCATCCATCGGACACTTAGCTACAATGAGCAGTTCTTC. Its translation: CASIHRTLSYNEQFF.

This clone was recorded once. The chain links TRBV19 to TRBJ1-1; a possible D gene is TRBD1 (6 bases). The CDR3 runs to 14 residues. V was trimmed by 6 bases and J by 0 bases, leaving 11 bases between them. Germline-derived CDR1 and CDR2 are LNHDA and SQIVND (reference sequence). The CDR3 bases are TGTGCCAGTAGACAGGGTATCGTGAACACTGAAGCTTTCTTT. It specifies CASRQGIVNTEAFF.

V gene TRBV27 combines with J gene TRBJ1-5; D remains unclear. The V gene's germline CDR1 is MNHEY and CDR2 SMNVEV (reference sequence). Trimming removed 0 bases at V and 9 bases at J, with 9 bases between. This CDR3 is built from 13 residues. The CDR3 DNA follows: TGTGCCAGCAGTTTATCGATCAGAGGGCCCCAGCATTTT. Its protein is CASSLSIRGPQHF.

V is TRBV2 and J is TRBJ2-1; no firm D call. The CDR3 has 15 residues. Germline CDR1 is SNHLY and CDR2 is FYNNEI. Trimming pared 3 bases from V and 8 bases from J, leaving 17 bases between. Written as DNA, the CDR3 is TGTGCCAGCAGTGAGCGTACTTTCGGGTCGGATGAGCAGTTCTTC. Translated: CASSERTFGSDEQFF.

This chain links TRBV27 with TRBJ1-2, with D unresolved. CDR1 is MNHEY and CDR2 is SMNVEV in the germline V gene (reference sequence). V lost 5 bases, J lost 4 bases, and 17 bases lay in between. This CDR3 is built from 15 residues. CDR3 nucleotides: TGTGCCAGCAGTGGCTTCCCCCTTGGGAGCTATGGCTACACCTTC. This gives the protein CASSGFPLGSYGYTF.

V usage is TRBV19 and J usage is TRBJ2-1; TRBD2 matches 13 bases. The CDR3 sequence is 18 residues long. The J segment lost 6 bases and the V segment lost 5 bases, leaving 13 bases of the junction unmatched. The germline V gene encodes CDR1 LNHDA and CDR2 SQIVND (reference sequence). CDR3 sequence (DNA): TGTGCCAGTAGTCCTTACCGGACTAGCGGGAGATTGGTCAATGAGCAGTTCTTC. Translating it yields CASSPYRTSGRLVNEQFF.

The V and J genes are TRBV4-1 and TRBJ2-3; 10 bases align to TRBD2. Germline V gene sequence: CDR1 MGHRA, CDR2 YSYEKL. J lost 4 bases, V lost 1 base, and 11 bases had no gene match. The CDR3 sequence is 18 residues long. The CDR3: CASSQGGTGTSEADTQYF. In DNA, the CDR3 is TGCGCCAGCAGCCAAGGGGGCACCGGGACTAGCGAGGCAGATACGCAGTATTTT.

The chain links TRBV28 to TRBJ1-4; the D gene is possibly TRBD1 (5 bases). Trimming took 2 bases from V and 5 from J, leaving 6 bases between them. The CDR3 sequence is 13 residues long. Germline V gene lookup returns CDR1 MDHEN and CDR2 SYDVKM. In DNA, the CDR3 is TGTGCCAGCAGTTTAGGGGGGAATGAAAAACTGTTTTTT. The encoded protein is CASSLGGNEKLFF.

This clone has only one observation. The V call is TRBV18, the J call TRBJ1-1; 9 positions agree with TRBD1. This CDR3 comprises 14 residues. The germline V gene encodes CDR1 KGHSH and CDR2 LQKENI. Unmatched junction bases numbered 1, after V lost 0 bases and J lost 5 bases. The CDR3 loop is CASSPPGTGTEAFF. The CDR3 DNA is TGTGCCAGCTCACCACCCGGGACAGGGACTGAAGCTTTCTTT.

Only one count was recorded for this clone. The chain couples TRBV5-6 to TRBJ2-4, with a possible D match to TRBD2 (5 bases). Germline CDR1 and CDR2: SGHDT and YYEEEE. V lost 3 bases to trimming and J lost 6 bases, with 13 bases between them. The CDR3 spans 14 residues. The CDR3 loop reads CASSSTRYTNIQYF. The CDR3 DNA sequence: TGTGCCAGCAGCTCTACTAGATATACAAACATTCAGTACTTC.

The CDR3 loop reads CASSRQGGPTEAFF. CDR3 coding DNA: TGCGCCAGCAGCCGACAGGGAGGTCCCACTGAAGCTTTCTTT. The chain links TRBV5-1 to TRBJ1-1; 7 bases agree with TRBD1. This CDR3 spans 14 amino acids. Trimming removed 4 bases from V and 4 bases from J; junction bases left unmatched: 7. Per the germline V gene, CDR1 is SGHRS and CDR2 is YFSETQ.

The rearrangement links TRBV29-1 to TRBJ2-1, with D possibly TRBD1 on 5 matching bases. Germline V gene sequence: CDR1 SQVTM, CDR2 ANQGSEA. The length of the CDR3 is 12 residues. Trimming took 5 bases from V and 3 from J, leaving 8 bases between them. The CDR3 region is CSVTQVYNEQFF. As DNA, the CDR3 is TGCAGCGTTACACAGGTCTACAATGAGCAGTTCTTC.

The chain links TRBV19 to TRBJ1-4; 8 nucleotides agree with TRBD1. In germline, CDR1 is LNHDA, CDR2 SQIVND (reference sequence). The CDR3 covers 12 residues. Here the CDR3 reads CSLGQVGEKLFF. As DNA, the CDR3 is TGTTCATTGGGACAGGTGGGTGAAAAACTGTTTTTT.

V gene TRBV3-1 (or the pseudogene TRBV3-2) combines with J gene TRBJ2-7, with 7 positions matching TRBD2. Germline trimming cut 4 bases from V and 0 bases from J; bases unmatched to any gene: 9. The V gene's germline CDR1 is LGHDT and CDR2 YNNKEL (reference sequence). The length of the CDR3 is 16 residues. The CDR3 DNA reads as TGTGCCAGCAGCCCTTTGAGCGGGGCAGGCTCCTACGAGCAGTACTTC. Residues: CASSPLSGAGSYEQYF.

The V and J genes are TRBV3-1 (or the pseudogene TRBV3-2) and TRBJ2-7, with 11 bases that match TRBD2. V was pared by 4 bases and J by 4 bases, with 9 bases of the junction left unmatched. CDR1 and CDR2 from the germline V gene are LGHDT and YNNKEL (reference sequence). There are 16 residues in the CDR3. The DNA of the CDR3 is TGTGCCAGCAGCCCTTCGGGGCTAGCGGGAGGATACGAGCAGTACTTC. Translation: CASSPSGLAGGYEQYF.

This clone was seen a single time. The chain joins TRBV2 to TRBJ1-2; weak D call: TRBD1 (5 bases). Trimming took off 7 bases at V and 1 base at J, with 13 bases between the two ends. Germline V gives CDR1 SNHLY, CDR2 FYNNEI. The CDR3 covers 14 residues. The CDR3 DNA is TGTGCCAGCACCCCCGGGCAGGGTAACTATGGCTACACCTTC. Its protein is CASTPGQGNYGYTF. The full variable domain, completed using reference TRBV2 and TRBJ1-2, is EPEVTQTPSHQVTQMGQEVILRCVPISNHLYFYWYRQILGQKVEFLVSFYNNEISEKSEIFDDQFSVERPDGSNFTLKIRSTKLEDSAMYFCASTPGQGNYGYTFGSGTRLTVV.

V gene TRBV5-1 combines with J gene TRBJ1-4; tentative D call: TRBD1 (6 bases). V dropped 1 base and J dropped 7 bases, with 14 bases sitting between them. Germline CDR1 is SGHRS and CDR2 is YFSETQ. The CDR3 contains 15 residues. The CDR3 DNA reads TGCGCCAGCAGCTTGCTCGGACAAGGGGGTGAAAAACTGTTTTTT. Protein sequence: CASSLLGQGGEKLFF. The variable domain in full, completed from reference TRBV5-1 and TRBJ1-4, reads KAGVTQTPRYLIKTRGQQVTLSCSPISGHRSVSWYQQTPGQGLQFLFEYFSETQRNKGNFPGRFSGRQFSNSRSEMNVSTLELGDSALYLCASSLLGQGGEKLFFGSGTQLSVL.

The chain joins TRBV3-1 (or the pseudogene TRBV3-2) to TRBJ2-1; 7 bases fit TRBD1. Germline loops: CDR1 LGHDT, CDR2 YNNKEL (reference sequence). The CDR3 sequence is 15 residues long. J was trimmed by 4 bases and V by 0 bases; bases with no gene match: 3. The CDR3 loop reads CASSQDWDRYNEQFF. In DNA form, the CDR3 reads TGTGCCAGCAGCCAAGATTGGGACAGATACAATGAGCAGTTCTTC.

V and J are TRBV7-9 and TRBJ2-5, with 10 bases lining up with TRBD1. The CDR3 is 16 amino acids. CDR1 is SEHNR, CDR2 FQNEAQ, per germline (reference sequence). Trimming at V came to 6 bases and at J to 4 bases, leaving 11 bases not matched to a gene. The CDR3: CASRSTGTGAGETQYF. DNA for the CDR3: TGTGCCAGCAGGTCCACCGGGACAGGGGCTGGAGAGACCCAGTACTTC.

For the CDR3, the DNA is TGTGCCACCAGCAGAGAAAGTACAGCGTCCGGGACTAGCGGGAGCACCGGGGAGCTGTTTTTT. Amino acid sequence: CATSRESTASGTSGSTGELFF. This rearrangement joins TRBV15 to TRBJ2-2; 14 bases agree with TRBD2. This CDR3 is built from 21 residues. J was trimmed by 4 bases and V by 0 bases; bases with no gene match: 13. Germline V gene data show CDR1 as LNHNV and CDR2 as YYDKDF (reference sequence).

The V gene is TRBV19, the J gene TRBJ1-2; D perhaps matches TRBD1 (6 bases). The CDR3 consists of 14 residues. Germline V CDR1 and CDR2: LNHDA, SQIVND (reference sequence). V gave up 7 bases and J gave up 2 bases, with 14 bases separating them. CDR3 region: CASTSQGGNYGYTF. CDR3 coding DNA: TGTGCCAGTACCTCACAGGGAGGGAACTATGGCTACACCTTC.

The genes are TRBV19 and TRBJ1-3; no clear D. The germline V gene has CDR1 LNHDA and CDR2 SQIVND (reference sequence). This CDR3 is 16 amino acids long. The V gene lost 1 base and the J gene lost 0 bases, with 10 bases spanning the gap. This CDR3 reads CASSIVGAVSGNTIYF. The DNA for the CDR3 is TGTGCCAGTAGTATAGTCGGAGCGGTCTCTGGAAACACCATATATTTT. The entire variable domain, with the rest obtained from reference TRBV19 and TRBJ1-3, is as follows: DGGITQSPKYLFRKEGQNVTLSCEQNLNHDAMYWYRQDPGQGLRLIYYSQIVNDFQKGDIAEGYSVSREKKESFPLTVTSAQKNPTAFYLCASSIVGAVSGNTIYFGEGSWLTVV.

The V and J genes are TRBV7-9 and TRBJ2-1; D is uncertain. Germline V gene sequence: CDR1 SEHNR, CDR2 FQNEAQ (reference sequence). CDR3 length equals 11 residues. V lost 3 bases and J lost 12, with 9 bases in between. This chain's CDR3 is CASSLSERQFF. The DNA of the CDR3 is TGTGCCAGCAGCTTGTCAGAAAGGCAGTTCTTC. The complete variable domain, with remaining parts taken from reference TRBV7-9 and TRBJ2-1, reads DTGVSQNPRHKITKRGQNVTFRCDPISEHNRLYWYRQTLGQGPEFLTYFQNEAQLEKSRLLSDRFSAERPKGSFSTLEIQRTEQGDSAMYLCASSLSERQFFGPGTRLTVL.

This chain connects TRBV7-9 to TRBJ1-6, with D perhaps TRBD1 (5 bases). CDR3 length equals 14 residues. Germline CDR1 SEHNR, CDR2 FQNEAQ (reference sequence). The ends were cut back, 4 bases at V and 5 bases at J, with 9 bases in the middle. The CDR3 protein is CASSSDRNNSPLHF. The CDR3 DNA sequence: TGTGCCAGCAGCTCAGACAGAAATAATTCACCCCTCCACTTT.

The J gene is TRBJ2-7, the V gene TRBV27; TRBD2 aligns across 9 bases. Germline CDR1 and CDR2: MNHEY and SMNVEV (reference sequence). J lost 3 bases, V lost 7 bases, and 7 bases had no gene match. The CDR3 runs 14 residues. This chain's CDR3 is CASTATSGNYEQYF. Written as DNA, the CDR3 is TGTGCCAGCACCGCGACTAGCGGAAACTACGAGCAGTACTTC.

The chain links TRBV11-1 to TRBJ2-3; 11 bases map to TRBD2. The CDR3 sequence is 16 residues long. Losses at the gene ends were 2 bases for V and 2 bases for J; bases not matched to a gene: 3. Looked up from germline, CDR1 is SGHAT and CDR2 is FQDESV (reference sequence). This CDR3 is CASSLRLAGNTDTQYF. CDR3 DNA: TGTGCCAGCAGCTTACGACTAGCGGGGAACACAGATACGCAGTATTTT.